This passage covers 30 T cell receptor beta chains from one sample sequenced in a study of Graves' ophthalmopathy and Graves' hyperthyroidism. The TCR beta CDR3 regions underwent amplification from RNA transcripts. First-round RT-PCR used HTBI primers; second-round multiplex PCR followed. TCRdb re-analysed the multiplex PCR reads in MiXCR, keeping a single row per CDR3 protein. Among roughly 300,000 distinct CDR3 sequences, roughly a sixth were seen once, and the ten largest hold approximately 13%. The sample taken for sequencing was peripheral blood. All receptors come from an adult man with Graves' ophthalmopathy.

This clonotype was observed many times. The rearrangement joins TRBV6-1 to TRBJ1-1, with 8 bases aligning to TRBD1. Losses at the gene ends were 4 bases for V and 6 bases for J; bases not matched to a gene: 16. The CDR3 spans 17 residues. Germline CDR1 MNHNS, CDR2 SASEGT. The CDR3 sequence is CASSGQDRARWLSEAFF. The CDR3 DNA reads TGTGCCAGCAGTGGCCAGGACAGGGCCCGGTGGTTGTCTGAAGCTTTCTTT.

This clonotype has a handful of counts. J is TRBJ2-2 and V is TRBV9; TRBD2 matches 9 bases. Germline V lookup: CDR1 SGDLS, CDR2 YYNGEE. The CDR3 loop spans 16 amino acids. The ends lost 6 bases at V and 7 bases at J; junction bases unmatched: 13. The CDR3 coding sequence is TGTGCCAGCAAAGCGGGGGGCTCTGGGGACAGCGGGGAGCTGTTTTTT. The encoded protein is CASKAGGSGDSGELFF.

The chain uses TRBV6-1 and TRBJ1-5; D is perhaps TRBD1 (6 bases). Germline CDR1 reads MNHNS; CDR2 reads SASEGT. The CDR3 runs 16 residues. The V end was cut by 6 bases, the J end by 5 bases, with 20 bases between. The CDR3 loop is CASRSYFRDTDQPQHF. CDR3 coding DNA: TGTGCCAGCAGATCATACTTCCGGGACACTGATCAGCCCCAGCATTTT.

Ten or more counts support this clonotype. The chain couples TRBV7-9 to TRBJ2-7; TRBD1 might be the D (6 bases). V was clipped by 5 bases and J by 2 bases, with 10 bases between them. Germline CDR1 and CDR2: SEHNR and FQNEAQ (reference sequence). This CDR3 is built from 13 residues. The CDR3 loop reads CASSTTGTYEQYF. CDR3 nucleotides: TGTGCCAGCAGCACGACAGGCACCTACGAGCAGTACTTC.

This clonotype was seen ten or more times. DNA for the CDR3: TGTGCCAGCAGCTTAGCCCAGGGGGCGGGTTACACTGAAGCTTTCTTT. It translates to CASSLAQGAGYTEAFF. The chain joins TRBV7-8 to TRBJ1-1; 8 nucleotides align to TRBD1. CDR1 is SGHVS and CDR2 is FQNEAQ in the germline V gene. The CDR3 is 16 amino acids. V lost 0 bases to trimming and J lost 3 bases; unmatched junction nucleotides: 6. Complete variable domain (other parts from reference TRBV7-8 and TRBJ1-1): GAGVSQSPRYKVAKRGQDVALRCDPISGHVSLFWYQQALGQGPEFLTYFQNEAQLDKSGLPSDRFFAERPEGSVSTLKIQRTQQEDSAVYLCASSLAQGAGYTEAFFGQGTRLTVV.

This clonotype was detected many times. CDR3 region: CASSFGYSGAETQYF. The CDR3 bases are TGTGCCAGCAGTTTTGGCTATTCGGGGGCGGAGACCCAGTACTTC. This chain connects TRBV12-3 or TRBV12-4 to TRBJ2-5; the D call may be TRBD1 or TRBD2 (6 bases each). Between the trimmed V and J ends, which lost 3 bases and 5 bases, there was a span of 16 bases. The CDR3 runs 15 residues.

This clonotype came up many times. The DNA of the CDR3 is TGTGCCAGCAGTTTAGGGGGGACAGAGACCCAGTACTTC. It translates to CASSLGGTETQYF. The chain couples TRBV28 to TRBJ2-5, with a weak D call TRBD2 (6 bases). V was trimmed by 2 bases and J by 4 bases, leaving 8 bases between them. CDR1 MDHEN and CDR2 SYDVKM come from the germline V gene. The CDR3 consists of 13 residues.

In this sample, this clonotype turned up many times. V usage is TRBV6-2 or TRBV6-3 and J usage is TRBJ1-2; D is ambiguous. The CDR3 runs to 11 residues. V shed 9 bases and J shed 6 bases, with 11 bases lying between them. CDR1 is MNHEY, CDR2 SVGEGT, per germline. The CDR3 protein is CASTDFHGYTF. CDR3 nucleotides: TGTGCCAGTACAGACTTCCATGGCTACACCTTC.

The gene calls are TRBV20-1 and TRBJ1-1; D is perhaps TRBD1 (6 bases). CDR1 DFQATT and CDR2 SNEGSKA come from the germline V gene (reference sequence). The CDR3 consists of 11 residues. Trimming cost V 4 bases and J 5 bases, with 8 bases left between them. In DNA form, the CDR3 reads TGCAGTGCTAAAGGACAGACTGAAGCTTTCTTT. Translation: CSAKGQTEAFF.

V and J are TRBV9 and TRBJ2-7; D remains ambiguous. Deletions cut 0 bases from V and 2 bases from J, with 12 bases between. The CDR3 contains 15 residues. In germline, CDR1 is SGDLS, CDR2 YYNGEE. The chain's CDR3 is CASSVGVNPPYEQYF. DNA for the CDR3: TGTGCCAGCAGCGTAGGAGTTAACCCCCCCTACGAGCAGTACTTC.

At least ten counts were recorded for this clonotype. V and J are TRBV28 and TRBJ2-4, with 7 bases identical to TRBD2. Per the germline V gene, CDR1 is MDHEN and CDR2 is SYDVKM. J was trimmed by 8 bases and V by 5 bases; bases with no gene match: 3. CDR3 size: 12 residues. This CDR3 reads CASSPREDIQYF. CDR3 coding DNA: TGTGCCAGCAGTCCTCGGGAGGACATTCAGTACTTC. The entire variable domain, with the rest obtained from reference TRBV28 and TRBJ2-4, is as follows: DVKVTQSSRYLVKRTGEKVFLECVQDMDHENMFWYRQDPGLGLRLIYFSYDVKMKEKGDIPEGYSVSREKKERFSLILESASTNQTSMYLCASSPREDIQYFGAGTRLSVL.

This clonotype was observed at least ten times. The CDR3: CASTPGAGGIAKNIQYF. In DNA form, the CDR3 reads TGTGCCAGCACCCCTGGGGCAGGGGGTATAGCCAAAAACATTCAGTACTTC. The gene calls are TRBV7-8 and TRBJ2-4; 7 nucleotides align to TRBD1. The CDR3 is 17 residues long. Germline-derived CDR1 and CDR2 are SGHVS and FQNEAQ. Germline trimming cut 7 bases from V and 0 bases from J; bases unmatched to any gene: 12.

This clonotype showed up many times. This chain connects TRBV5-1 to TRBJ2-2; weak D call: TRBD1 (5 bases). CDR1 SGHRS and CDR2 YFSETQ come from the germline V gene. The V end was cut by 2 bases, the J end by 1 base, with 15 bases between. The length of the CDR3 is 17 residues. The CDR3: CASSFGGRTMNTGELFF. The CDR3 DNA is TGCGCCAGCAGCTTCGGCGGACGGACAATGAACACCGGGGAGCTGTTTTTT.

This rearrangement joins TRBV19 to TRBJ1-5; D remains ambiguous. This CDR3 has 13 residues. V dropped 7 bases and J dropped 0 bases, with 7 bases sitting between them. CDR1 is LNHDA and CDR2 is SQIVND in the germline V gene (reference sequence). CDR3 sequence: CASNVNSNQPQHF. The DNA for the CDR3 is TGTGCCAGTAACGTAAATAGCAATCAGCCCCAGCATTTT.

In its sample, this clonotype was seen many times. The V call is TRBV4-2, the J call TRBJ2-7; 10 bases match TRBD2. The trim removed 5 bases at V and 1 base at J, leaving 5 bases unmatched. The CDR3 has 15 amino acids. Germline CDR1 LGHNA, CDR2 YNFKEQ. The CDR3 loop reads CASSASGSSSYEQYF. The CDR3 nucleotides read TGTGCCAGCAGCGCTAGCGGGAGTTCTTCCTACGAGCAGTACTTC.

In its sample, this clonotype was seen many times. The chain combines TRBV5-4 with TRBJ1-2, with D perhaps TRBD1 (6 bases). Deletions cut 2 bases from V and 6 bases from J, with 14 bases between. The CDR3 consists of 14 residues. Germline V gene sequence: CDR1 SGHNT, CDR2 YYREEE (reference sequence). CDR3 nucleotide sequence: TGTGCCAGCAGCTTAAATTTGCCAGGGGATGGCTACACCTTC. The encoded protein is CASSLNLPGDGYTF.

This clonotype was counted many times. The germline gene is not matched at one end of the junction; a read error may be the cause. The chain employs TRBV9 and TRBJ2-7; D possibly corresponds to TRBD1 (6 bases). CDR1 is SGDLS and CDR2 is YYNGEE in the germline V gene. The CDR3 is 14 amino acids. This chain's CDR3 is CASSAGTSSHEQYF. In DNA form, the CDR3 reads TGTGCCAGCAGCGCCGGGACATCCTCCCACGAGCAGTACTTC.

This clonotype was picked up many times. The chain combines TRBV10-3 with TRBJ1-1, with 9 bases that match TRBD1. CDR3 length: 16 residues. J lost 2 bases, V lost 6 bases, and 10 bases had no gene match. Germline CDR1 is ENHRY and CDR2 is SYGVKD. CDR3 in amino acids: CAISAGMGQGNTEAFF. The CDR3 coding sequence is TGTGCCATCAGCGCAGGCATGGGACAGGGAAACACTGAAGCTTTCTTT.

This clonotype was found a few times. Compared with germline, one end of the junction differs, possibly owing to a read error. The chain couples TRBV6-1 to TRBJ1-5; D remains ambiguous. Germline V gene data show CDR1 as MNHNS and CDR2 as SASEGT. The CDR3 runs to 17 residues. CDR3 DNA sequence: TGTGCCAGCAGTGTCACTCCTACAGCGTCCTACAATCAGCCCCAGCGTTTT. This translates into CASSVTPTASYNQPQRF.

This clonotype was counted at least ten times. The J gene is TRBJ1-5, the V gene TRBV5-1, with D perhaps matching TRBD1 (6 bases). Trimming stripped 4 bases from V and 10 bases from J, with 21 bases between. The CDR3 is 15 residues long. Germline CDR1 is SGHRS and CDR2 is YFSETQ. In DNA form, the CDR3 reads TGCGCCAGCAGCCCAACTGGGCAGGGGATCAGCCCCCAGCATTTT. This gives the protein CASSPTGQGISPQHF.

This clonotype was seen at least ten times. The CDR3: CSVARQGRSSYEQYF. The CDR3 coding sequence is TGCAGCGTTGCCCGACAGGGAAGAAGCTCCTACGAGCAGTACTTC. V is TRBV29-1 and J is TRBJ2-7; 7 positions agree with TRBD1. Germline CDR1 SQVTM, CDR2 ANQGSEA. CDR3 length: 15 residues. Losses at the gene ends were 4 bases for V and 0 bases for J; bases not matched to a gene: 9.

Many counts were recorded for this clonotype. V gene TRBV12-3 or TRBV12-4 combines with J gene TRBJ1-1; TRBD1 matches at 9 bases. CDR3 size: 15 residues. Germline trimming cut 5 bases from V and 4 bases from J; bases unmatched to any gene: 8. The CDR3 DNA follows: TGTGCCAGCAGTCCGGGACAGGGCCCCCGCACTGAAGCTTTCTTT. It translates to CASSPGQGPRTEAFF.

This clonotype has a handful of counts. The V and J genes are TRBV6-2 or TRBV6-3 and TRBJ1-2, with unresolved D. This CDR3 region has 12 residues. Germline V gene sequence: CDR1 MNHEY, CDR2 SVGEGT. V lost 2 bases and J 7 bases, leaving 8 bases between the germline ends. The CDR3 sequence is CASSYGVFGYTF. CDR3 nucleotide sequence: TGTGCCAGCAGTTACGGAGTATTTGGCTACACCTTC.

This clonotype has a handful of counts. This sequence joins TRBV11-2 and TRBJ2-5; 9 nucleotides agree with TRBD1. V was pared by 5 bases and J by 1 base, with 8 bases of the junction left unmatched. This CDR3 is 16 amino acids long. Germline CDR1 reads SGHAT; CDR2 reads FQNNGV. CDR3 coding DNA: TGTGCCAGCAGCCTGACCGGACAGGGGATCCAAGAGACCCAGTACTTC. Its protein is CASSLTGQGIQETQYF. Supplemented by reference TRBV11-2 and TRBJ2-5, the full variable domain reads EAGVAQSPRYKIIEKRQSVAFWCNPISGHATLYWYQQILGQGPKLLIQFQNNGVVDDSQLPKDRFSAERLKGVDSTLKIQPAKLEDSAVYLCASSLTGQGIQETQYFGPGTRLLVL.

The chain has TRBV12-3 or TRBV12-4 and TRBJ1-1, with 7 bases identical to TRBD1. Trimming removed 6 bases from V and 8 bases from J; junction bases left unmatched: 9. The length of the CDR3 is 13 residues. CDR3 sequence: CASSLRGGGEAFF. CDR3 sequence (DNA): TGTGCCAGCAGCCTACGGGGAGGGGGCGAAGCTTTCTTT.

This clonotype was observed many times. The chain combines TRBV29-1 with TRBJ1-6, with D perhaps TRBD1 (5 bases). Germline-derived CDR1 and CDR2 are SQVTM and ANQGSEA. V was shortened by 5 bases and J by 9 bases, with 17 bases between the two germline ends. The CDR3 sequence is 14 residues long. The DNA of the CDR3 is TGCAGCGTTAAACGCCAGGGTTCTGCTTCACCCCTCCACTTT. As protein: CSVKRQGSASPLHF.

This rearrangement joins TRBV20-1 to TRBJ2-4; D is uncertain. Between the trimmed V and J ends, which lost 7 bases and 0 bases, there was a span of 10 bases. The CDR3 contains 13 residues. Germline V gene lookup returns CDR1 DFQATT and CDR2 SNEGSKA (reference sequence). CDR3 nucleotides: TGCAGTGTACGGACGGGAGCCAAAAACATTCAGTACTTC. This gives the protein CSVRTGAKNIQYF.

This clonotype occurred many times. The chain couples TRBV30 to TRBJ1-1, with D maybe TRBD1 (5 bases). The V and J ends lost 2 bases and 1 base respectively, with 11 bases between them. Germline assignment: CDR1 GTSNPN and CDR2 SVGIG (reference sequence). The CDR3 length is 14 residues. CDR3 amino acids: CAWSYGGGNTEAFF. In DNA form, the CDR3 reads TGTGCCTGGAGTTACGGGGGGGGGAACACTGAAGCTTTCTTT.

The table lists this clonotype with many counts. The CDR3 bases are TGTGCCAGCTCACCAGTAGGAAGCATGAACACTGAAGCTTTCTTT. Residues: CASSPVGSMNTEAFF. The chain couples TRBV18 to TRBJ1-1; no reliable D call. Trimming pared 2 bases from V and 0 bases from J, leaving 10 bases between. The V gene's germline CDR1 is KGHSH and CDR2 LQKENI. The CDR3 spans 15 residues.

The chain has TRBV24-1 and TRBJ2-5; D is unresolved. Germline CDR1 KGHDR, CDR2 SFDVKD. Trimming shortened V by 3 bases and J by 3 bases, and 13 bases separated the two germline ends. CDR3 size: 15 residues. The CDR3 DNA reads TGTGCCACCAGTGATCCCCCTCCTAGAGAAGAGACCCAGTACTTC. Its translation is CATSDPPPREETQYF.